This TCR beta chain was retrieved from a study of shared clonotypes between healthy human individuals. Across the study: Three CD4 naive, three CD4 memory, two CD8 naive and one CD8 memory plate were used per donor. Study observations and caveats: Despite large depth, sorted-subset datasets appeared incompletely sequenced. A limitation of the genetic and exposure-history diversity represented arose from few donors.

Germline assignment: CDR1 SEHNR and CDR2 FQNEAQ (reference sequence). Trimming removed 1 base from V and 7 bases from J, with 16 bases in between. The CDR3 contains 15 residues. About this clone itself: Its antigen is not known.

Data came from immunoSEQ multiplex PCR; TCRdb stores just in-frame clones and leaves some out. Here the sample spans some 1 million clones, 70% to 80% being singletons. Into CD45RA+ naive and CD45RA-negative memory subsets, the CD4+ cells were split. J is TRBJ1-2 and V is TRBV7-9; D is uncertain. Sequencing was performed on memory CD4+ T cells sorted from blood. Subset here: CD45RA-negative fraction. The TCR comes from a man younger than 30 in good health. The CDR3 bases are TGTGCCAGCAGCTTAGAGGGCACCTCAAAAATTGGCTACACCTTC. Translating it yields CASSLEGTSKIGYTF.